The T cell receptor (beta chain) described here comes from a study of T cells in Graves' hyperthyroidism and ophthalmopathy. Study-wide background: Blood was drawn when the patient was first diagnosed and still untreated.

A few counts support this clonotype. The antigen is undetermined. The source material, RNA transcripts, was used to amplify TCR beta CDR3 regions. RT-PCR in the first round (using the HTBI primer set) targeted the TCR CDR3. From the multiplex PCR reads, TCRdb called clonotypes with MiXCR, one entry per CDR3 protein. The data show almost 500,000 distinct CDR3 sequences, around a fifth seen once. The CDR3 totals 15 residues. J gave up 6 bases and V 4 bases, and 11 bases lay outside the gene matches. CDR1 is SGHDT and CDR2 is YYEEEE in the germline V gene. Not enrolled were patients with uncontrolled infection, other autoimmune disease, pregnancy or lactation. Study results and limitations: Most thyroid clonotypes expanded above 0.001 were also detected in blood.

The chain is built from TRBV5-6 and TRBJ2-7; 9 bases agree with TRBD1. Sequenced input: blood. The clonotype comes from a woman between 65 and 79 years old with Graves' ophthalmopathy. The CDR3 is CASSRGGTGMSEQYF. The CDR3 region has the DNA TGTGCCAGCAGCCGTGGGGGGACAGGGATGTCCGAGCAGTACTTC. Using reference TRBV5-6 and TRBJ2-7 for the parts outside the CDR3, the full variable domain is DAGVTQSPTHLIKTRGQQVTLRCSPKSGHDTVSWYQQALGQGPQFIFQYYEEEERQRGNFPDRFSGHQFPNYSSELNVNALLLGDSALYLCASSRGGTGMSEQYFGPGTRLTVT.